This entry concerns a single T cell receptor (beta chain). Antigen unknown. CDR1 and CDR2 from the germline V gene are MNHEY and SVGEGT. The V gene lost 2 bases and the J gene lost 0 bases, with 10 bases spanning the gap. The CDR3 covers 15 residues. The authors made TCR beta libraries by quantitative 5'-RACE with molecular barcodes. TCRdb ran MiXCR on the 5' RACE reads and lists one entry per CDR3 protein. This table has some 150,000 distinct CDR3 sequences, around 43% appearing once. This entry belongs to a study of CD8 T cells in ankylosing spondylitis. Study outcomes and limitations: Roughly eight highly homologous variants made up a TCR beta motif that seemed to typify ankylosing spondylitis blood. Clones tied to disease were said to be significantly enriched in matched ankylosing spondylitis synovial fluid. Researchers report that disease-linked clones proved CD8+ and relatively rare in peripheral blood.

The receptor's source is a male donor with ankylosing spondylitis. The specimen was synovial fluid, either unsorted or a sorted T cell fraction (not recorded which). V is TRBV6-2 or TRBV6-3 and J is TRBJ1-1; D uncertain. For the CDR3, the DNA is TGTGCCAGCAGTTACACTAGGACCATGAACACTGAAGCTTTCTTT. It encodes CASSYTRTMNTEAFF.